What follows are 16 T cell receptor beta chains derived from one specimen sequenced in a study of T cell responses to AZD1222 COVID-19 vaccine. Clones were read by immunoSEQ multiplex PCR, and TCRdb kept only the in-frame ones, dropping some. The sample shows under 170,000 clones, around 94% of them seen only once. Sequenced material: peripheral blood, taken on day 0 of AZD1222 vaccination. Receptors were obtained from an adult in good health.

V is TRBV5-4 and J is TRBJ2-1, with TRBD2 as a possible D gene (5 bases). CDR3 length: 17 amino acids. V was trimmed by 1 base and J by 0 bases, leaving 14 bases between them. Germline V gene lookup returns CDR1 SGHNT and CDR2 YYREEE (reference sequence). CDR3 in amino acids: CASSLFVGGSSYNEQFF. Written as DNA, the CDR3 is TGTGCCAGCAGCTTGTTTGTCGGAGGAAGCTCCTACAATGAGCAGTTCTTC.

CDR3 DNA sequence: TGTGCCAGCAGTGATCCCAGGGAAGGAAACGAGCAGTACGTC. Its protein product is CASSDPREGNEQYV. This chain joins TRBV2 and TRBJ2-7; weak D call: TRBD1 (5 bases). Trimming removed 3 bases at V and 5 bases at J, with 14 bases between. The CDR3 contains 14 residues. Germline-derived CDR1 and CDR2 are SNHLY and FYNNEI.

CDR3 in DNA: TGTGCCAGCTCACGAGGACTCCCGAACACCGGGGAGCTGTTTTTT. Its protein is CASSRGLPNTGELFF. The V and J genes are TRBV18 and TRBJ2-2; possible D gene TRBD2, 5 bases. The V end lost 4 bases, the J end lost 0 bases, and 9 bases lay between the germline ends. Germline V gene data show CDR1 as KGHSH and CDR2 as LQKENI. The CDR3 consists of 15 residues.

The chain employs TRBV5-1 and TRBJ2-2, with D unresolved. V was trimmed by 3 bases and J by 6 bases, leaving 9 bases between them. CDR1 and CDR2 (germline): SGHRS, YFSETQ. CDR3 size: 13 residues. CDR3 loop: CASSWDGSGELFF. The CDR3 nucleotides read TGCGCCAGCAGCTGGGATGGCTCCGGGGAGCTGTTTTTT.

The chain uses TRBV5-1 and TRBJ2-2; a possible D gene is TRBD2 (6 bases). The germline CDR1 and CDR2 sequences are SGHRS and YFSETQ. Trimming took 0 bases from V and 4 from J, leaving 16 bases between them. The CDR3 consists of 17 residues. DNA for the CDR3: TGCGCCAGCAGCTTGGCCTTATCACGGAGGGCCACCGGGGAGCTGTTTTTT. It is translated as CASSLALSRRATGELFF.

This clone was picked up one time. DNA for the CDR3: TGTGCCAGCTCACCTACACAGGGCGGAGAGACCCAGTACTTC. Its translation is CASSPTQGGETQYF. J is TRBJ2-5 and V is TRBV18; the D gene is possibly TRBD1 (6 bases). The CDR3 has 14 residues. Trimming removed 3 bases from V and 4 bases from J, with 12 bases in between. CDR1 KGHSH and CDR2 LQKENI come from the germline V gene.

V gene TRBV3-1 (or the pseudogene TRBV3-2) combines with J gene TRBJ1-1, with TRBD1 matching 8 bases. Germline-derived CDR1 and CDR2 are LGHDT and YNNKEL (reference sequence). This CDR3 is 16 amino acids long. V shed 5 bases, J shed 8 bases, and the junction held 16 bases outside the gene matches. CDR3 residues: CASSTPLGTGGVEAFF. In nucleotides, the CDR3 is TGTGCCAGCAGCACCCCCCTGGGGACAGGAGGCGTCGAAGCTTTCTTT.

This chain connects TRBV9 to TRBJ2-2, with D perhaps given as TRBD1 or TRBD2 (6 bases each). This CDR3 is 16 amino acids long. From germline, CDR1 is SGDLS and CDR2 YYNGEE. Deletions cut 4 bases from V and 0 bases from J, with 13 bases between. The CDR3 region has the DNA TGTGCCAGCAGCCCTAGGGGGGACCCGAACACCGGGGAGCTGTTTTTT. As protein: CASSPRGDPNTGELFF.

V and J are TRBV29-1 and TRBJ2-2, with 11 bases matching TRBD2. The length of the CDR3 is 16 residues. CDR1 is SQVTM, CDR2 ANQGSEA, per germline. After removal of 4 bases from V and 6 bases from J, the junction contained 10 bases not matched to a gene. The CDR3 nucleotides read TGCAGCGTTGCCCAGGCTAGCGGGGGGCCCGCCGGGGAGCTGTTTTTT. Amino acids: CSVAQASGGPAGELFF.

The CDR3, as DNA: TGTGCCAGCTCACCAAGCGCCTTGGGCAATGAGCAGTTCTTC. It encodes CASSPSALGNEQFF. The chain employs TRBV18 and TRBJ2-1; no firm D call. There are 14 residues in the CDR3. Germline assignment: CDR1 KGHSH and CDR2 LQKENI. With 2 bases removed from V and 6 bases from J, the gap between germline ends came to 11 bases.

The chain recombines TRBV27 with TRBJ2-5, with a possible D match to TRBD2 (6 bases). Trimming stripped 6 bases from V and 5 bases from J, with 13 bases between. CDR1 is MNHEY, CDR2 SMNVEV, per germline (reference sequence). The CDR3 is 13 residues long. CDR3 bases: TGTGCCAGCAGCCGAAGTCGGGGGGAGACCCAGTACTTC. This gives the protein CASSRSRGETQYF.

The chain joins TRBV7-6 to TRBJ1-1; D not certain. This CDR3 comprises 15 residues. Germline CDR1 SGHVS, CDR2 FNYEAQ. The germline V and J ends were trimmed by 8 bases and 2 bases, with 18 bases remaining between them. The CDR3 protein is CASSLTPGANTEAFF. The CDR3 bases are TGTGCCAGCTCCCTGACCCCCGGAGCCAACACTGAAGCTTTCTTT.

V and J are TRBV15 and TRBJ1-5; no reliable D call. Trimming removed 3 bases from V and 3 bases from J, with 15 bases in between. Germline CDR1 reads LNHNV; CDR2 reads YYDKDF (reference sequence). The CDR3 has 16 amino acids. CDR3 protein: CATSRAGRILNQPQHF. CDR3 sequence (DNA): TGTGCCACCAGCAGGGCGGGCCGGATCCTCAATCAGCCCCAGCATTTT.

The V and J genes are TRBV30 and TRBJ1-6; D is perhaps TRBD1 (6 bases). CDR3 size: 16 residues. V dropped 3 bases and J dropped 2 bases, with 14 bases sitting between them. Per germline, CDR1 GTSNPN and CDR2 SVGIG (reference sequence). CDR3 protein: CAWRVTGSPYNSPLHF. The CDR3, as DNA: TGTGCCTGGAGGGTCACAGGGAGTCCCTATAATTCACCCCTCCACTTT.

This chain connects TRBV24-1 to TRBJ1-2, with 8 bases matching TRBD1. CDR1 and CDR2 from the germline V gene are KGHDR and SFDVKD. V trimming: 2 bases; J trimming: 3 bases; junction bases outside the gene matches: 1. The CDR3 has 14 residues. The CDR3 DNA reads as TGTGCCACCAGTGATTCGACAGGGGACTATGGCTACACCTTC. This codes for CATSDSTGDYGYTF.

This chain links TRBV9 with TRBJ2-2; TRBD1 aligns across 7 bases. The CDR3 has 17 residues. In germline, CDR1 is SGDLS, CDR2 YYNGEE. The V and J ends lost 3 bases and 7 bases, in that order; junction bases with no gene match: 15. This chain's CDR3 is CASSGLRDSLVVGELFF. In DNA, the CDR3 is TGTGCCAGCAGCGGGCTCCGGGACAGTCTAGTGGTCGGGGAGCTGTTTTTT.